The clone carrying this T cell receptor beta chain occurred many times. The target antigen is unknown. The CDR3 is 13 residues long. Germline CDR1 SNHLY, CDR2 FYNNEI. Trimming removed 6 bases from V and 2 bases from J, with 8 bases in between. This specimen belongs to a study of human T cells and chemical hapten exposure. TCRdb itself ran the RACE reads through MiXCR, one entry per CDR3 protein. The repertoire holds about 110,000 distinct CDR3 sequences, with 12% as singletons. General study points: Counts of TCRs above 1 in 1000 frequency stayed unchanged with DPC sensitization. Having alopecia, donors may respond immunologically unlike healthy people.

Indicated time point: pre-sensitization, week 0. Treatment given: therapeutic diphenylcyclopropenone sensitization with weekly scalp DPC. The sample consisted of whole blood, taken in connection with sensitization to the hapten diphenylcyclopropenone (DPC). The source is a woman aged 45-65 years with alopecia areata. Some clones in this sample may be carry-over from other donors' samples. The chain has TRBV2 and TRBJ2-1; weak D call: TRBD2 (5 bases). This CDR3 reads CASRLVTYNEQFF. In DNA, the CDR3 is TGTGCCAGCAGACTAGTCACCTACAATGAGCAGTTCTTC. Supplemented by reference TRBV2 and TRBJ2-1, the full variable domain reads EPEVTQTPSHQVTQMGQEVILRCVPISNHLYFYWYRQILGQKVEFLVSFYNNEISEKSEIFDDQFSVERPDGSNFTLKIRSTKLEDSAMYFCASRLVTYNEQFFGPGTRLTVL.